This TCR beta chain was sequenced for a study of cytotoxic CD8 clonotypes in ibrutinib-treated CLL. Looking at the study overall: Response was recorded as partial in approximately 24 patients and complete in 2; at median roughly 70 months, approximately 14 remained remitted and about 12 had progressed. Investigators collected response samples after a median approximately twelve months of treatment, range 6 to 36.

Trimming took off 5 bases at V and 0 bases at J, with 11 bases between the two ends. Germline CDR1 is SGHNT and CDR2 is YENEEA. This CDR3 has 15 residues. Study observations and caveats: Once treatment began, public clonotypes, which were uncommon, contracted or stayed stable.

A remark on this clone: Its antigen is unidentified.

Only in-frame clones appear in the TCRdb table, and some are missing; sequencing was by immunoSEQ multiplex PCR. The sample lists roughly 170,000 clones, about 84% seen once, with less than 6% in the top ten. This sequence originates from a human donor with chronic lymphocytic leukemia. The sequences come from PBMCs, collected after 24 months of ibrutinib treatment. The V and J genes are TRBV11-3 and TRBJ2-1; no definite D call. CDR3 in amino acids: CASSPTWSSYNEQFF. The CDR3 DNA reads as TGTGCCAGCAGCCCGACCTGGAGCTCCTACAATGAGCAGTTCTTC. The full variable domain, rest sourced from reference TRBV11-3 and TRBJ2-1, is EAGVVQSPRYKIIEKKQPVAFWCNPISGHNTLYWYLQNLGQGPELLIRYENEEAVDDSQLPKDRFSAERLKGVDSTLKIQPAELGDSAVYLCASSPTWSSYNEQFFGPGTRLTVL.